A single sample gave rise to the 3 T cell receptor beta chains below, sequenced in a study of T cells after yellow fever vaccination. TCRdb independently ran MiXCR on the 5' RACE reads; one entry per CDR3 protein. This sample carries about 350,000 distinct CDR3 sequences, around 10% of them seen once, and the ten largest clones take around 19%. The specimen comprised PBMCs, sampled on the day of the first yellow fever vaccination. These receptors originate from a man in his late teens or twenties who received the YFV17D yellow fever vaccine.

The V and J genes are TRBV27 and TRBJ1-5, with D unclear. The CDR3 is made up of 12 amino acids. CDR1 and CDR2 from the germline V gene are MNHEY and SMNVEV (reference sequence). V dropped 8 bases and J dropped 2 bases, with 7 bases sitting between them. The CDR3 region has the DNA TGTGCCAGCGGGGAGCGCAATCAGCCCCAGCATTTT. Its protein product is CASGERNQPQHF.

This clonotype occurred a few times. The J gene is TRBJ1-2, the V gene TRBV6-1; D remains unclear. The length of the CDR3 is 15 residues. V lost 6 bases and J lost 5, with 19 bases in between. Looked up from germline, CDR1 is MNHNS and CDR2 is SASEGT. CDR3 DNA sequence: TGTGCCAGCAGCTCCGACGGTATATGGCTATATGGCTACACCTTC. Amino acid sequence: CASSSDGIWLYGYTF.

This clonotype has a handful of counts. The chain combines TRBV29-1 with TRBJ2-1; 8 bases line up with TRBD1. Looked up from germline, CDR1 is SQVTM and CDR2 is ANQGSEA. This CDR3 contains 12 residues. V was clipped by 5 bases and J by 15 bases; unmatched bases: 12. The CDR3 region has the DNA TGCAGCGTTCTTGTAGCGCACAGGGGGGCGTTCTTC. This sequence encodes CSVLVAHRGAFF.